This T cell receptor (beta chain) stems from a study of T cells in Graves' hyperthyroidism and ophthalmopathy. The V end was cut by 1 base, the J end by 1 base, with 8 bases between. The CDR3 runs to 14 residues. Germline V CDR1 and CDR2: MNHEY, SVGEGT. A few counts support this clonotype. Its antigen remains unidentified. Diagnosis rested on symptoms, serum thyroxine and TRAb, thyroid ultrasound, and orbital computed tomography. The study, taken as a whole, reports: Through a model of 13 V-J features, ophthalmopathy was separated from stable hyperthyroidism. Among clonotypes expanded in thyroid above 0.001, most were also found in blood.

Researchers amplified the TCR beta CDR3 regions from RNA transcripts. First-round RT-PCR with HTBI primers amplified the TCR CDR3 region. TCRdb used MiXCR to reprocess the multiplex PCR reads, holding one entry per CDR3 protein. The table records fewer than 900,000 distinct CDR3 sequences, about a sixth of them present only once. Sequenced sample: blood. The chain uses TRBV6-2 or TRBV6-3 and TRBJ2-7; D gene ambiguous. The TCR sequence derives from a man aged 18-30 years with Graves' hyperthyroidism. The CDR3 bases are TGTGCCAGCAGTTACTATGGCTCTTCCTACGAGCAGTACTTC. It is translated as CASSYYGSSYEQYF.